This T cell receptor beta chain was observed in a study of cytomegalovirus exposure and HLA in healthy donors. There are 14 residues in the CDR3. Germline V gene data show CDR1 as MNHEY and CDR2 as SVGAGI. Both 60 Vbeta primers and 13 Jbeta primers went into the PCR. Repertoires were generated with immunoSEQ multiplex PCR, while TCRdb's copy carries only in-frame clones and drops some. The sample spans fewer than 85,000 clones; the ten largest clones claim approximately 4.2%. The chain employs TRBV6-5 and TRBJ2-5; 8 nucleotides match TRBD2. The DNA end is a closer match to TRBJ2-7, so the J assignment may be wrong. Material for sequencing was PBMCs. The sequence was collected from a man aged 25-40 years in good health and CMV-seronegative. The CDR3 DNA reads as TGTGCCAGCAGTAAGCTAGCGGGTTCCTACGAGCAGTACTTC. Its translation is CASSKLAGSYEQYF.